The present entry profiles one TCR beta chain with its context. What it recognizes is unknown. Researchers ran the PCR with 60 Vbeta and 13 Jbeta primers. Assay used: immunoSEQ multiplex PCR; TCRdb lists only in-frame clones, some missing. This table has about 160,000 clones, roughly 85% appearing once. The sample comes from a study of cytomegalovirus exposure and HLA in healthy donors. Notes on the study in general: Cytomegalovirus association was assigned to about 150 TCR beta chains. It was in a later analysis that TCR association rates were seen to vary by HLA locus, highest for DRB1 and lowest for HLA-C. By a later analysis, the bulk of CMV-associated TCR beta chains appeared HLA-restricted. Sequencing artifact likely explains a cluster of highly shared sequence variants.

With 0 bases clipped from V and 7 bases from J, the junction kept 7 bases outside the gene matches. The germline gives CDR1 MGHRA, CDR2 YSYEKL. The CDR3 spans 16 residues. The sequenced sample consisted of PBMCs. The TCR comes from a woman in her forties or fifties in good health and CMV-seropositive. This chain joins TRBV4-1 and TRBJ2-2, with 8 bases lining up with TRBD2. The CDR3: CASSQEGGGMGGELFF. The DNA of the CDR3 is TGCGCCAGCAGCCAAGAGGGCGGGGGGATGGGCGGGGAGCTGTTTTTT.